Listed here are 26 T cell receptor beta chains from one sample, sequenced in a study of T cells after yellow fever vaccination. TCRdb re-derived calls from the 5' RACE reads in MiXCR, one entry per CDR3 protein. Of 4,500 to 6,500 distinct CDR3 sequences in the sample, 5% to 6.5% were seen once. The source material was PBMCs, either bulk or a sorted T-cell subset (CD4+, CD8+, memory, or dextramer-sorted; not recorded which), sampled around 15 days after the first yellow fever vaccination. The receptors shown here come from a man younger than 35 who received the YFV17D yellow fever vaccine.

In this sample, this clonotype turned up once. J is TRBJ2-1 and V is TRBV5-7; D may match TRBD1 or TRBD2 (6 bases each). TRBV5-7 is an ORF, and what it does is uncertain. The CDR3 extends over 14 amino acids. V gave up 8 bases and J gave up 4 bases, with 16 bases separating them. The CDR3 DNA sequence: TGTGCCAGGAGCCCCGGGGGCCTGTACAATGAGCAGTTCTTC. It translates to CARSPGGLYNEQFF.

The sample holds many counts of this clonotype. V and J are TRBV15 and TRBJ1-5; 11 bases match TRBD1. V was pared by 1 base and J by 11 bases, with 7 bases of the junction left unmatched. The CDR3 runs 15 residues. Germline CDR1 and CDR2: LNHNV and YYDKDF (reference sequence). The CDR3 loop is CATSRVGQGARAQHF. CDR3 nucleotide sequence: TGTGCCACCAGCAGAGTCGGACAGGGGGCTCGGGCCCAGCATTTT.

The sample holds many counts of this clonotype. This chain links TRBV20-1 with TRBJ2-6; no reliable D call. Germline assignment: CDR1 DFQATT and CDR2 SNEGSKA (reference sequence). This CDR3 has 14 residues. V dropped 6 bases and J dropped 4 bases, with 13 bases sitting between them. The CDR3: CSALNRVGANVLTF. CDR3 in DNA: TGCAGTGCCCTAAATCGAGTCGGGGCCAACGTCCTGACTTTC.

This clonotype was seen ten or more times. The V call is TRBV7-2, the J call TRBJ2-7; 7 bases line up with TRBD2. The CDR3 covers 15 residues. V lost 4 bases to trimming and J lost 4 bases; unmatched junction nucleotides: 10. Germline V gene lookup returns CDR1 SGHTA and CDR2 FQGNSA. The CDR3 is CASSYEGGGNYEQYF. DNA for the CDR3: TGTGCCAGCAGCTACGAGGGCGGGGGAAATTACGAGCAGTACTTC.

In this sample, this clonotype turned up many times. V usage is TRBV27 and J usage is TRBJ2-3, with no clear D. Per germline, CDR1 MNHEY and CDR2 SMNVEV (reference sequence). V lost 3 bases and J lost 4, with 8 bases in between. This CDR3 is built from 13 residues. The CDR3 reads CASSFYNADTQYF. The CDR3 DNA sequence: TGTGCCAGCAGTTTTTATAATGCAGATACGCAGTATTTT.

The sample holds many counts of this clonotype. The genes are TRBV5-6 and TRBJ2-5, with 7 bases identical to TRBD1. The V and J ends lost 3 bases and 5 bases, in that order; junction bases with no gene match: 7. The germline CDR1 and CDR2 sequences are SGHDT and YYEEEE. The CDR3 is 14 residues long. DNA for the CDR3: TGTGCCAGCAGCTGGGGCAGGGGGTACGAGACCCAGTACTTC. It translates to CASSWGRGYETQYF. The variable domain in full, with the rest retrieved from reference TRBV5-6 and TRBJ2-5, is DAGVTQSPTHLIKTRGQQVTLRCSPKSGHDTVSWYQQALGQGPQFIFQYYEEEERQRGNFPDRFSGHQFPNYSSELNVNALLLGDSALYLCASSWGRGYETQYFGPGTRLLVL.

This clonotype was seen at least ten times. This chain links TRBV5-1 with TRBJ2-7; D might be TRBD1 (5 bases). This CDR3 spans 14 amino acids. The germline CDR1 and CDR2 sequences are SGHRS and YFSETQ. Trimming shortened V by 3 bases and J by 1 base, and 11 bases separated the two germline ends. Written as DNA, the CDR3 is TGCGCCAGCAGCTCTCAGGACAAGTCCTACGAGCAGTACTTC. It encodes CASSSQDKSYEQYF. The full variable domain, with the rest looked up from reference TRBV5-1 and TRBJ2-7, is KAGVTQTPRYLIKTRGQQVTLSCSPISGHRSVSWYQQTPGQGLQFLFEYFSETQRNKGNFPGRFSGRQFSNSRSEMNVSTLELGDSALYLCASSSQDKSYEQYFGPGTRLTVT.

This clonotype was detected many times. The chain has TRBV20-1 and TRBJ1-1; D possibly corresponds to TRBD1 (5 bases). The V end lost 1 base, the J end lost 9 bases, and 18 bases lay between the germline ends. Germline V gene data show CDR1 as DFQATT and CDR2 as SNEGSKA (reference sequence). This CDR3 region has 14 residues. The CDR3 here is CSARAQWGYLKAFF. The CDR3 DNA is TGCAGTGCTAGAGCCCAGTGGGGCTATCTGAAAGCTTTCTTT.

This clonotype was counted ten times or more. This chain connects TRBV5-1 to TRBJ2-5; D might be TRBD2 (5 bases). The CDR3 is made up of 15 amino acids. Germline V gene lookup returns CDR1 SGHRS and CDR2 YFSETQ. V was clipped by 1 base and J by 4 bases, with 14 bases between them. CDR3 DNA sequence: TGCGCCAGCAGCTTGCTTCCGAGGAGGAGAGAGACCCAGTACTTC. It specifies CASSLLPRRRETQYF.

The sample holds many counts of this clonotype. The chain couples TRBV29-1 to TRBJ1-1; D gene unclear. V lost 6 bases, J lost 1 base, and 18 bases lay in between. Germline CDR1 reads SQVTM; CDR2 reads ANQGSEA. The CDR3 is 15 amino acids. CDR3 protein: CSVSKGRPRNTEAFF. The CDR3 DNA follows: TGCAGCGTCTCCAAAGGGCGGCCGAGGAACACTGAAGCTTTCTTT.

The rearrangement uses TRBV3-1 and TRBJ2-5, with TRBD2 as a possible D gene (6 bases). CDR1 is LGHDT, CDR2 YNNKEL, per germline (reference sequence). Trimming took 11 bases from V and 2 from J, leaving 27 bases between them. The CDR3 is made up of 17 amino acids. Written as DNA, the CDR3 is TGTGCCTGCTGCCAAGTAGTGATAGCGGTGTCACAAGAGACCCAGTACTTC. Encoded protein: CACCQVVIAVSQETQYF.

This clonotype was recorded a few times. This rearrangement joins TRBV20-1 to TRBJ2-1; no clear D gene. Trimming took off 2 bases at V and 4 bases at J, with 21 bases between the two ends. This CDR3 comprises 17 residues. Germline CDR1 and CDR2: DFQATT and SNEGSKA (reference sequence). The CDR3 is CSARRRHEKAHYNEQFF. The DNA of the CDR3 is TGCAGTGCTAGAAGAAGACACGAAAAAGCCCATTACAATGAGCAGTTCTTC.

There are many counts of this clonotype. The chain has TRBV27 and TRBJ1-2; D uncertain. V was pared by 5 bases and J by 6 bases, with 13 bases between. CDR3 length equals 13 residues. CDR1 is MNHEY and CDR2 is SMNVEV in the germline V gene (reference sequence). The CDR3 DNA reads TGTGCCAGCAGTGCGGGTTCCCTTAATGGCTACACCTTC. It yields the protein CASSAGSLNGYTF.

This clonotype rates as medium-sized. The chain has TRBV18 and TRBJ1-5; D remains unclear. The CDR3 has 16 residues. Germline assignment: CDR1 KGHSH and CDR2 LQKENI. V was clipped by 3 bases and J by 0 bases, with 12 bases between them. The CDR3 protein is CASSPSGRYSNQPQHF. The CDR3, as DNA: TGTGCCAGCTCACCCTCCGGACGGTATAGCAATCAGCCCCAGCATTTT.

This clonotype has a count of ten or more. The CDR3 loop is CASSLEGKSNEKLFF. In DNA, the CDR3 is TGTGCCAGCAGCTTAGAGGGGAAGTCTAATGAAAAACTGTTTTTT. The V and J genes are TRBV11-2 and TRBJ1-4; D unresolved. Germline V lookup: CDR1 SGHAT, CDR2 FQNNGV. V was cut by 0 bases and J by 3 bases, with 8 bases left in between. The CDR3 contains 15 residues.

This clonotype was observed at least ten times. V gene TRBV27 combines with J gene TRBJ1-4, with a possible D match to TRBD1 (6 bases). The CDR3 is made up of 14 amino acids. Germline CDR1 reads MNHEY; CDR2 reads SMNVEV (reference sequence). The V end lost 2 bases, the J end lost 7 bases, and 11 bases lay between the germline ends. The chain's CDR3 is CASSLVSGVEKLFF. CDR3 bases: TGTGCCAGCAGTTTAGTCTCAGGGGTTGAAAAACTGTTTTTT.

In its sample, this clonotype ranks as large. The chain is built from TRBV12-3 or TRBV12-4 and TRBJ1-2, with D hard to call. There are 15 residues in the CDR3. The V gene lost 2 bases and the J gene lost 0 bases, with 10 bases spanning the gap. The CDR3 is CASSLISLANYGYTF. The CDR3, as DNA: TGTGCCAGCAGTTTAATCTCCCTAGCTAACTATGGCTACACCTTC.

The table lists this clonotype with many counts. The rearrangement links TRBV20-1 to TRBJ2-1; unclear D gene. Germline V CDR1 and CDR2: DFQATT, SNEGSKA (reference sequence). The CDR3 sequence is 11 residues long. V was shortened by 2 bases and J by 2 bases, with 1 base between the two germline ends. CDR3 DNA sequence: TGCAGTGCTAGACCCTACAATGAGCAGTTCTTC. This sequence encodes CSARPYNEQFF.

The sample holds many counts of this clonotype. The DNA for the CDR3 is TGTGCCAGCAGCGTAGAAGGCAGGGCAGTCGGGGAGCTGTTTTTT. Protein: CASSVEGRAVGELFF. The chain uses TRBV9 and TRBJ2-2; D possibly corresponds to TRBD1 (5 bases). Germline V gives CDR1 SGDLS, CDR2 YYNGEE. V shed 0 bases and J shed 7 bases, with 13 bases lying between them. The CDR3 has 15 residues.

The sample holds many counts of this clonotype. The CDR3 sequence: CASSLNLGSYNEQFF. The CDR3 DNA is TGCGCCAGCAGCTTGAACCTGGGGAGCTACAATGAGCAGTTCTTC. This rearrangement joins TRBV5-1 to TRBJ2-1; D perhaps matches TRBD2 (5 bases). Germline-derived CDR1 and CDR2 are SGHRS and YFSETQ. V was trimmed by 1 base and J by 3 bases, leaving 11 bases between them. The length of the CDR3 is 15 residues. Full variable domain (missing parts from reference TRBV5-1 and TRBJ2-1): KAGVTQTPRYLIKTRGQQVTLSCSPISGHRSVSWYQQTPGQGLQFLFEYFSETQRNKGNFPGRFSGRQFSNSRSEMNVSTLELGDSALYLCASSLNLGSYNEQFFGPGTRLTVL.

This clonotype has a count of ten or more. J is TRBJ2-1 and V is TRBV27; D perhaps matches TRBD2 (6 bases). Germline loops: CDR1 MNHEY, CDR2 SMNVEV (reference sequence). V lost 2 bases and J lost 4, with 15 bases in between. The CDR3 covers 16 residues. The CDR3 nucleotides are TGTGCCAGCAGTTTAGACGAGATCGGGGGTTACAATGAGCAGTTCTTC. Its protein is CASSLDEIGGYNEQFF.

This clonotype was seen many times. V usage is TRBV7-2 and J usage is TRBJ1-5, with a weak D call TRBD1 (5 bases). Deletions cut 3 bases from V and 0 bases from J, with 15 bases between. In germline, CDR1 is SGHTA, CDR2 FQGNSA. The CDR3 length is 17 residues. This chain's CDR3 is CASSFRQGPYSNQPQHF. The CDR3 DNA sequence: TGTGCCAGCAGCTTCAGGCAGGGCCCATATAGCAATCAGCCCCAGCATTTT.

This clonotype was seen repeatedly, ten times or more. The rearrangement links TRBV6-1 to TRBJ2-3; 8 bases match TRBD2. The CDR3 spans 15 residues. After removal of 1 base from V and 2 bases from J, the junction contained 2 bases not matched to a gene. The germline CDR1 and CDR2 sequences are MNHNS and SASEGT. CDR3 protein: CASSEGTSHTDTQYF. DNA of the CDR3: TGTGCCAGCAGTGAAGGGACTAGCCACACAGATACGCAGTATTTT.

The chain employs TRBV5-1 and TRBJ2-3; tentative D call: TRBD2 (7 bases). CDR1 SGHRS and CDR2 YFSETQ come from the germline V gene. Trimming removed 0 bases from V and 5 bases from J, with 19 bases in between. This CDR3 has 17 amino acids. The CDR3 bases are TGCGCCAGCAGCTTGGTTCCGCGGGGGCCCTTGGGAGATACGCAGTATTTT. Its protein is CASSLVPRGPLGDTQYF.

In this sample, this clonotype turned up many times. The chain carries TRBV4-2 and TRBJ2-7, with TRBD2 matching 7 bases. Looked up from germline, CDR1 is LGHNA and CDR2 is YNFKEQ. V lost 3 bases and J lost 0; bases outside the gene matches: 8. The CDR3 runs 16 residues. CDR3 amino acids: CASSQLTGGSSYEQYF. In DNA, the CDR3 is TGTGCCAGCAGCCAGTTGACGGGGGGATCCTCCTACGAGCAGTACTTC.

J is TRBJ1-5 and V is TRBV3-1; tentatively, D is TRBD1 (6 bases). The CDR3 totals 13 residues. Germline CDR1 reads LGHDT; CDR2 reads YNNKEL (reference sequence). V shed 11 bases and J shed 10 bases, with 21 bases lying between them. The CDR3 loop reads CACCEGVLNPQHF. Here the CDR3 DNA reads TGTGCCTGCTGTGAGGGGGTGTTAAATCCCCAGCATTTT.